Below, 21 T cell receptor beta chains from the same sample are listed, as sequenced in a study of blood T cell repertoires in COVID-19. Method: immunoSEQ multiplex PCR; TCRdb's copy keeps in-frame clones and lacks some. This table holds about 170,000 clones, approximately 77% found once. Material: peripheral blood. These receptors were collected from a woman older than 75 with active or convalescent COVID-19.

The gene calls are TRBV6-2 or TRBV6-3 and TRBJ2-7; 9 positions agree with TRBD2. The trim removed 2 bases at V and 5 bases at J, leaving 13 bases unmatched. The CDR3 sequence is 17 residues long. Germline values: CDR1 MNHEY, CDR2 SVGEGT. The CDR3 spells CASSYPKGFSGRNEQYF. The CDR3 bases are TGTGCCAGCAGTTACCCAAAGGGGTTTAGCGGGAGAAACGAGCAGTACTTC.

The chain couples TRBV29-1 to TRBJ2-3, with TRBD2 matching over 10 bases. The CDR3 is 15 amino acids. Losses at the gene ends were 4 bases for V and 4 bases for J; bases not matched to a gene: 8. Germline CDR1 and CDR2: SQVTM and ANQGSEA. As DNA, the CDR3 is TGCAGCGTTGCAACGGCTAGCGGGAGCGCAGATACGCAGTATTTT. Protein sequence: CSVATASGSADTQYF.

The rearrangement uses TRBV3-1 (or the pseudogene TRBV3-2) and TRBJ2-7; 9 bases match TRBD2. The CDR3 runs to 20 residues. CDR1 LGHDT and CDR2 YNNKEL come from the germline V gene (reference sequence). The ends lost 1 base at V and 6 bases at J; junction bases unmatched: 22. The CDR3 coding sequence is TGTGCCAGCAGCCAAGGGGCCGTCGGGGTAGCGGGAGTTCTGGGCGGCGAGCAGTACTTC. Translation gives CASSQGAVGVAGVLGGEQYF.

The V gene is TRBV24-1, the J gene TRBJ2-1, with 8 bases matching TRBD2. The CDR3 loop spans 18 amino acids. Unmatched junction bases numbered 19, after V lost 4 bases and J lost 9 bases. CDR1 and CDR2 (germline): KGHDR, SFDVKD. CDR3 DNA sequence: TGTGCCACCAGTGACCCAGACGTTGGACTAGCTCGGGGCGGTGAGCAGTTCTTC. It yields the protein CATSDPDVGLARGGEQFF.

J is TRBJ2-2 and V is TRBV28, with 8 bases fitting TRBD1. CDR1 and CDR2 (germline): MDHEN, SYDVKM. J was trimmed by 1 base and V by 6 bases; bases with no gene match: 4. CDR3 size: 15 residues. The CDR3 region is CASRRTGRNTGELFF. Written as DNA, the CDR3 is TGTGCCAGCAGACGGACAGGGAGGAACACCGGGGAGCTGTTTTTT. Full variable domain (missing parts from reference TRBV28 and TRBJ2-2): DVKVTQSSRYLVKRTGEKVFLECVQDMDHENMFWYRQDPGLGLRLIYFSYDVKMKEKGDIPEGYSVSREKKERFSLILESASTNQTSMYLCASRRTGRNTGELFFGEGSRLTVL.

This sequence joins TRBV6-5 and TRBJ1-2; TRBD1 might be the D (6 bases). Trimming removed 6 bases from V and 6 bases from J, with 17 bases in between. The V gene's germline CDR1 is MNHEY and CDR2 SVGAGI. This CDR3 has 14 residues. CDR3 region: CASSRGREVDGYTF. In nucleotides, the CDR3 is TGTGCCAGCAGCAGGGGCAGGGAAGTAGATGGCTACACCTTC.

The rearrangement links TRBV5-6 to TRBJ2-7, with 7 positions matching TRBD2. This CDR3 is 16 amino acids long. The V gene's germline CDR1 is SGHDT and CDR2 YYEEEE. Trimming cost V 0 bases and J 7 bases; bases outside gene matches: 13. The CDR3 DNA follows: TGTGCCAGCAGCTTGGGGCCAGCGGCCCGGGGGGAGGAGCAGTACTTC. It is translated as CASSLGPAARGEEQYF.

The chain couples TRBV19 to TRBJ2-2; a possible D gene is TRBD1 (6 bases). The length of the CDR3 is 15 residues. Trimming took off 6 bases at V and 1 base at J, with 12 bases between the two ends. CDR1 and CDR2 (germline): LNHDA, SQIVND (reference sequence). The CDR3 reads CASRVGGRNTGELFF. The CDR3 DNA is TGTGCCAGTAGAGTAGGGGGTAGGAACACCGGGGAGCTGTTTTTT.

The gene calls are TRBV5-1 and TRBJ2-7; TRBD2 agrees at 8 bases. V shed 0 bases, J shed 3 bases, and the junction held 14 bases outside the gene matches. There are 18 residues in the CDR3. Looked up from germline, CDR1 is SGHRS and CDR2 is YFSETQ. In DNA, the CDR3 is TGCGCCAGCAGCTTGGCCGGGCTAGCGGGTCTGCTCGTCTACGAGCAGTACTTC. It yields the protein CASSLAGLAGLLVYEQYF. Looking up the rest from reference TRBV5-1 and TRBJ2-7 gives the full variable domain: KAGVTQTPRYLIKTRGQQVTLSCSPISGHRSVSWYQQTPGQGLQFLFEYFSETQRNKGNFPGRFSGRQFSNSRSEMNVSTLELGDSALYLCASSLAGLAGLLVYEQYFGPGTRLTVT.

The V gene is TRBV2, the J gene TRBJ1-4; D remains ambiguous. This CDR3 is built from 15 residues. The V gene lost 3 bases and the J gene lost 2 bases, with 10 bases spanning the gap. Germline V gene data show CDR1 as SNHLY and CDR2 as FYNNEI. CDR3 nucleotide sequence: TGTGCCAGCAGTGAGGGCGGGCCGACTAATGAAAAACTGTTTTTT. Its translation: CASSEGGPTNEKLFF.

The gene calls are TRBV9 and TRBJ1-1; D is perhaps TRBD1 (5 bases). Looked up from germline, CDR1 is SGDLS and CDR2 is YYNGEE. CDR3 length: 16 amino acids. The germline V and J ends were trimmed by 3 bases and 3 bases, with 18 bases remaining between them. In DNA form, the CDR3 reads TGTGCCAGCAGCGGGGGCCCGGGGAGGGCCTACACTGAAGCTTTCTTT. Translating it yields CASSGGPGRAYTEAFF.

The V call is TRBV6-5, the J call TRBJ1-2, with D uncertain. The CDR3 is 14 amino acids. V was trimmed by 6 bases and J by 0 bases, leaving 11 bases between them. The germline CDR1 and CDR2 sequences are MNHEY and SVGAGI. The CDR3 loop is CASSPRLSNYGYTF. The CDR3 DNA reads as TGTGCCAGCAGCCCGCGCCTGTCTAACTATGGCTACACCTTC.

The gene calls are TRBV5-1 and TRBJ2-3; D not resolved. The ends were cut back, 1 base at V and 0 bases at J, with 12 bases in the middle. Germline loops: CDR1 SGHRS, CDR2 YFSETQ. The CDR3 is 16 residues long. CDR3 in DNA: TGCGCCAGCAGCTTGAACTACGATAAAAGCACAGATACGCAGTATTTT. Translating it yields CASSLNYDKSTDTQYF. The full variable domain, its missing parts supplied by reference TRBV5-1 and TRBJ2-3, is KAGVTQTPRYLIKTRGQQVTLSCSPISGHRSVSWYQQTPGQGLQFLFEYFSETQRNKGNFPGRFSGRQFSNSRSEMNVSTLELGDSALYLCASSLNYDKSTDTQYFGPGTRLTVL.

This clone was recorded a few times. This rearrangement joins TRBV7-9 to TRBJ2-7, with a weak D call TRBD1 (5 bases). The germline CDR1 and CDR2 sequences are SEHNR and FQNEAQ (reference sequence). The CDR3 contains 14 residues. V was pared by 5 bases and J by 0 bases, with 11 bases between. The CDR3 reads CASSARGDSYEQYF. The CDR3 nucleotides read TGTGCCAGCAGCGCTAGGGGCGACTCCTACGAGCAGTACTTC.

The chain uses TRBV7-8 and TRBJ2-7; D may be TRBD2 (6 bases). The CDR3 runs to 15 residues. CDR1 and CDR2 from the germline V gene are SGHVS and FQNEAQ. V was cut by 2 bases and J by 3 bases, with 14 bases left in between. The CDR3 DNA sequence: TGTGCCAGCAGCTTATCGGGACTCGCGAACTACGAGCAGTACTTC. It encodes CASSLSGLANYEQYF.

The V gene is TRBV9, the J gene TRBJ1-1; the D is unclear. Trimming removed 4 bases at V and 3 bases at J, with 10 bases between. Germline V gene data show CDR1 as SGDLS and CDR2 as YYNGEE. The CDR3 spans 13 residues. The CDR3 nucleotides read TGTGCCAGCAGCATACAGACACACACTGAAGCTTTCTTT. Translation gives CASSIQTHTEAFF.

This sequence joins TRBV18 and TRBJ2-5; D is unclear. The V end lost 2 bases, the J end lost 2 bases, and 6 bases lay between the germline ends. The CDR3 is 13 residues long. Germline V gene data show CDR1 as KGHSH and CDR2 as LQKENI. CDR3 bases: TGTGCCAGCTCACCATCTCGGCAAGAGACCCAGTACTTC. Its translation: CASSPSRQETQYF.

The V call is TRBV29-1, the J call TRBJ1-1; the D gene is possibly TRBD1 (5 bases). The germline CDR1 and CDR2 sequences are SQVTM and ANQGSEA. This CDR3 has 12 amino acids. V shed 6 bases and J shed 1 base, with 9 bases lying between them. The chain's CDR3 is CSVGTQNTEAFF. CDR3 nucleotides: TGCAGCGTCGGGACTCAGAACACTGAAGCTTTCTTT.

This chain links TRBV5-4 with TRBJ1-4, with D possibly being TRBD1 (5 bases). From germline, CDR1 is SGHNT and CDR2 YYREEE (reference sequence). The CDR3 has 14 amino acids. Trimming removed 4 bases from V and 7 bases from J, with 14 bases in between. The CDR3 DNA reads TGTGCCAGCAGCATACAGGTTGATGGTGAAAAACTGTTTTTT. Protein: CASSIQVDGEKLFF.

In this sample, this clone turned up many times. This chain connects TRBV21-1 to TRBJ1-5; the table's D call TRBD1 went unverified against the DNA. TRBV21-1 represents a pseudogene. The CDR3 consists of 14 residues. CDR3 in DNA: TGTGCCAGCAGCCCTCGGACAGGGAATCAGCCCCAGCATTTT. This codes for CASSPRTGNQPQHF.

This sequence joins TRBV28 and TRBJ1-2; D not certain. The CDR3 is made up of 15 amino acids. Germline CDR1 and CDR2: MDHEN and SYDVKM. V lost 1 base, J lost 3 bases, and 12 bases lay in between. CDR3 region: CASSLSGQRHYGYTF. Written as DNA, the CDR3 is TGTGCCAGCAGTTTATCTGGGCAGCGGCACTATGGCTACACCTTC.